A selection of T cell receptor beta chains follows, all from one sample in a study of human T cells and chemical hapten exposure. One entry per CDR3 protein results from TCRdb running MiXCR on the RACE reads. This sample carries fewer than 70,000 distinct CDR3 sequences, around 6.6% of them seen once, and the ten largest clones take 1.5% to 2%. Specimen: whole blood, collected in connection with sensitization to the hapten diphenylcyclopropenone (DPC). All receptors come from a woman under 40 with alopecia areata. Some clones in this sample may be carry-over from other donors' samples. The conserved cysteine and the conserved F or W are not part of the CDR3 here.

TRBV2 ASSGPREPGNTIY
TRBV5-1 ASSAGLSTLQGARYNEQF
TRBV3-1 ASSQAGEGARGANVLT
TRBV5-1 ASKNGDSGANVLT
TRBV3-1 ASSQGSSGNTIY
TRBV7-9 ASSQDNQPQH
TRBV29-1 SAAITMNTEAF
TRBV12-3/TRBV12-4 ASSSGDLYEQY
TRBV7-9 ASRPTGGLYGYT
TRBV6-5 ASSPIGAGANVLT
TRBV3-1 ASSQGYEQY
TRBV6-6 ASSPPNRAASNQPQH
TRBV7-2 ASSQGQGARTNEKLF
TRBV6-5 ASSYSAGGTEAF
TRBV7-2 ASSYGRPSVTDTQY
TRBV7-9 ASSGTSGGALEQF
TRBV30 AWSGGINTEAF
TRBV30 AWSLGTGNQPQH
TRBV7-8 ASSLVVRSSTDTQY
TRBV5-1 ASSLAQQGGIGYT
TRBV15 ATSRDLLAGGSEQF
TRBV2 ASTKEPGLKTQY
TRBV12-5 ASGFRGFGGASDTQY
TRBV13 ASRSTTQQKLF
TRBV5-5 ASSLGWGSNTGELF
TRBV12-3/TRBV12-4 ASSIVRWGDRDEQY
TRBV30 AWSGSGGSTDTQY
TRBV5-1 ASGTVASNYGYT
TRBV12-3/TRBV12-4 ASIPGTDSNQPQH
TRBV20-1 SARPSAPTALH
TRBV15 ATSRDTGGRETQY
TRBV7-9 ASSLVLSSSGNTIY
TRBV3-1 ASSHGGATGELF